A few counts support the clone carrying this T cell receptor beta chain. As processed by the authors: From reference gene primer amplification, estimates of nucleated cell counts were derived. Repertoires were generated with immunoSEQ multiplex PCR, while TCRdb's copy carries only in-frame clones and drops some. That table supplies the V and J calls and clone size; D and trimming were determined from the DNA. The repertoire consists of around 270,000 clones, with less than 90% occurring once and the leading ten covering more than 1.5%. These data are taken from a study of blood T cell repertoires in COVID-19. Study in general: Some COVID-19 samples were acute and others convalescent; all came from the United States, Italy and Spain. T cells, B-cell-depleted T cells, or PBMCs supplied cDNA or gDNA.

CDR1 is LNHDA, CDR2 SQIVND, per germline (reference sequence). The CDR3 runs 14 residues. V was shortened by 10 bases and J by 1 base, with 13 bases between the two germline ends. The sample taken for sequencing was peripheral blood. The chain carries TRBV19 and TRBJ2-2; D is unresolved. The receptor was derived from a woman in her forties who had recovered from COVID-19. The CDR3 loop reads CATRGLVNTGELFF. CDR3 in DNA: TGTGCCACCAGAGGATTGGTGAACACCGGGGAGCTGTTTTTT.